The 14 T cell receptor beta chains in this list originate from one sample, sequenced in a study of identical twins. Using its own MiXCR run on the 5' RACE reads, TCRdb lists one record per CDR3 protein. The table lists 1,800,000 or so distinct CDR3 sequences, under 35% of them singletons. Sequencing used cord blood. Source of these receptors: a newborn girl in good health.

The table lists this clonotype with a few counts. This chain connects TRBV12-3 or TRBV12-4 to TRBJ2-5; TRBD1 might be the D (5 bases). V lost 3 bases and J lost 3, with 11 bases in between. CDR3 length equals 14 residues. CDR3 nucleotide sequence: TGTGCCAGCAGTTTGACAGATCCTAAAGAGACCCAGTACTTC. It is translated as CASSLTDPKETQYF.

This clonotype was picked up a small number of times. This CDR3 is CAISVSGTTNTGELFF. The CDR3 DNA follows: TGTGCCATCAGTGTCTCCGGGACAACGAACACCGGGGAGCTGTTTTTT. The chain recombines TRBV10-3 with TRBJ2-2, with a weak D call TRBD1 (6 bases). V lost 4 bases and J 0 bases, leaving 12 bases between the germline ends. CDR3 length equals 16 residues. Germline CDR1 ENHRY, CDR2 SYGVKD.

The sample holds a few counts of this clonotype. This chain connects TRBV4-2 to TRBJ1-2; TRBD1 matches at 8 bases. J was trimmed by 6 bases and V by 0 bases; bases with no gene match: 6. The CDR3 is made up of 15 amino acids. CDR1 is LGHNA, CDR2 YNFKEQ, per germline. The CDR3 loop reads CASSQDWAGGDGYTF. CDR3 in DNA: TGTGCCAGCAGCCAAGATTGGGCAGGGGGCGATGGCTACACCTTC.

This clonotype was seen only a few times. V usage is TRBV19 and J usage is TRBJ2-1; 7 bases align to TRBD1. Germline lookup yields CDR1 LNHDA and CDR2 SQIVND (reference sequence). The CDR3 runs to 14 residues. J was trimmed by 6 bases and V by 5 bases; bases with no gene match: 7. The CDR3 is CASSARQGPNEQFF. In DNA, the CDR3 is TGTGCCAGTAGTGCTAGACAGGGCCCCAATGAGCAGTTCTTC.

The sample holds a few counts of this clonotype. The chain carries TRBV12-3 or TRBV12-4 and TRBJ2-1; 7 bases fit TRBD2. The CDR3 spans 13 residues. With V trimmed by 4 bases and J by 6 bases, 3 bases remained unmatched. CDR3 protein: CASSSSGVNEQFF. DNA for the CDR3: TGTGCCAGCAGTTCGAGCGGGGTCAATGAGCAGTTCTTC.

A few counts support this clonotype. The chain is built from TRBV6-6 and TRBJ2-7; tentatively, D is TRBD1 (5 bases). This CDR3 has 13 amino acids. Per germline, CDR1 MNHNY and CDR2 SVGAGI (reference sequence). Trimming took 6 bases from V and 3 from J, leaving 12 bases between them. In nucleotides, the CDR3 is TGTGCCAGCAGGCTGGACACCTACTACGAGCAGTACTTC. Its translation is CASRLDTYYEQYF.

This clonotype was seen only a few times. The chain combines TRBV18 with TRBJ2-4, with a weak D call TRBD1 (5 bases). This CDR3 has 15 residues. Trimming pared 2 bases from V and 0 bases from J, leaving 8 bases between. Germline V lookup: CDR1 KGHSH, CDR2 LQKENI. CDR3 nucleotides: TGTGCCAGCTCACCAGGGGCCGTAGCCAAAAACATTCAGTACTTC. This codes for CASSPGAVAKNIQYF.

This chain links TRBV7-2 with TRBJ1-5, with D maybe TRBD1 (5 bases). Trimming shortened V by 3 bases and J by 7 bases, and 10 bases separated the two germline ends. This CDR3 comprises 13 residues. Germline CDR1 is SGHTA and CDR2 is FQGNSA. For the CDR3, the DNA is TGTGCCAGCAGCTTGAGGGACCAGCAGCCCCAGCATTTT. It translates to CASSLRDQQPQHF.

The chain joins TRBV5-1 to TRBJ2-2, with a tentative D call TRBD1 (5 bases). Trimming shortened V by 5 bases and J by 4 bases, and 18 bases separated the two germline ends. The CDR3 covers 16 residues. Looked up from germline, CDR1 is SGHRS and CDR2 is YFSETQ. Written as DNA, the CDR3 is TGCGCCAGCAGGGCCAGACAGCCGGACCTCACCGGGGAGCTGTTTTTT. Translation: CASRARQPDLTGELFF.

The chain has TRBV11-2 and TRBJ1-5; D gene uncertain. CDR1 is SGHAT and CDR2 is FQNNGV in the germline V gene. This CDR3 has 15 amino acids. The ends were cut back, 0 bases at V and 4 bases at J, with 10 bases in the middle. The CDR3 sequence: CASSLEAVPNQPQHF. The CDR3 nucleotides are TGTGCCAGCAGCTTAGAGGCAGTGCCTAATCAGCCCCAGCATTTT. The full variable domain, rest sourced from reference TRBV11-2 and TRBJ1-5, is EAGVAQSPRYKIIEKRQSVAFWCNPISGHATLYWYQQILGQGPKLLIQFQNNGVVDDSQLPKDRFSAERLKGVDSTLKIQPAKLEDSAVYLCASSLEAVPNQPQHFGDGTRLSIL.

The chain couples TRBV6-5 to TRBJ1-1; D is unresolved. Germline V gives CDR1 MNHEY, CDR2 SVGAGI. V dropped 2 bases and J dropped 0 bases, with 10 bases sitting between them. This CDR3 spans 15 amino acids. The CDR3 spells CASSYGPGLNTEAFF. In DNA, the CDR3 is TGTGCCAGCAGTTACGGGCCGGGTTTGAACACTGAAGCTTTCTTT.

The chain couples TRBV28 to TRBJ2-3; D might be TRBD1 or TRBD2, each matching 5 bases. Germline CDR1 is MDHEN and CDR2 is SYDVKM. The CDR3 contains 21 residues. The V end lost 3 bases, the J end lost 5 bases, and 33 bases lay between the germline ends. CDR3 residues: CASSFLEQGFLGGAQGDTQYF. The CDR3 DNA reads TGTGCCAGCAGTTTTTTAGAGCAGGGATTTTTAGGAGGAGCACAAGGAGATACGCAGTATTTT. Supplemented by reference TRBV28 and TRBJ2-3, the full variable domain reads DVKVTQSSRYLVKRTGEKVFLECVQDMDHENMFWYRQDPGLGLRLIYFSYDVKMKEKGDIPEGYSVSREKKERFSLILESASTNQTSMYLCASSFLEQGFLGGAQGDTQYFGPGTRLTVL.

J is TRBJ2-3 and V is TRBV30; 9 bases fit TRBD1. Germline CDR1 is GTSNPN and CDR2 is SVGIG (reference sequence). The V and J ends lost 7 bases and 2 bases, in that order; junction bases with no gene match: 7. This CDR3 has 14 amino acids. CDR3 in amino acids: CASWTGENTDTQYF. The CDR3 DNA sequence: TGTGCCTCTTGGACAGGGGAAAACACAGATACGCAGTATTTT. The variable domain in full, completed from reference TRBV30 and TRBJ2-3, reads SQTIHQWPATLVQPVGSPLSLECTVEGTSNPNLYWYRQAAGRGLQLLFYSVGIGQISSEVPQNLSASRPQDRQFILSSKKLLLSDSGFYLCASWTGENTDTQYFGPGTRLTVL.

The chain is built from TRBV2 and TRBJ2-3; D not resolved. The CDR3 has 16 amino acids. With 3 bases removed from V and 4 bases from J, the gap between germline ends came to 17 bases. CDR1 is SNHLY, CDR2 FYNNEI, per germline. The CDR3 sequence: CASSDTVGSSPDTQYF. CDR3 DNA: TGTGCCAGCAGTGATACTGTTGGATCGTCTCCAGATACGCAGTATTTT.